This T cell receptor beta chain was observed in a study of early stage breast cancer tumors. Study context: Average read coverage per sample was around 10-fold.

Some clones are missing from TCRdb's copy, which holds only in-frame ones; the method was immunoSEQ multiplex PCR. The sample consists of more than 55,000 clones, 65% to 85% of them appearing once. A few counts support this clone. Its target is unknown. Study results and caveats: Compared with adjacent normal breast tissue, tumors showed about 2.5-fold greater T cell density and higher clonality.

This CDR3 comprises 14 residues. Trimming shortened V by 8 bases and J by 1 base, and 12 bases separated the two germline ends. Germline V gene lookup returns CDR1 MNHEY and CDR2 SMNVEV (reference sequence). This chain joins TRBV27 and TRBJ1-5, with D unresolved. The specimen sequenced was blood. This TCR was recovered from a person aged 40 to 49 with breast cancer. The CDR3 reads CASQRKGSNQPQHF. CDR3 sequence (DNA): TGTGCCAGCCAACGGAAGGGCAGCAATCAGCCCCAGCATTTT.